Listed here is a single T cell receptor (beta chain). Its cognate antigen is unknown. The source of the sample is a study of PD-1 blockade in classical Hodgkin lymphoma. Study-wide context: Intravenous infusions of nivolumab 3 mg/kg reached patients every 2 weeks. Study results and caveats: Patients starting nivolumab under 1 year after ASCT were excluded. Newly diagnosed patients were reported to exhibit reduced baseline TCR diversity relative to healthy donors.

Sequencing was performed with immunoSEQ multiplex PCR; in TCRdb, only in-frame clones are kept and a portion is missing. The data hold around 25,000 clones, with approximately 77% observed a single time. The time point was: cycle 4 day 1 (C4D1), after 5 to 7 weeks of nivolumab. Autologous stem cell transplantation was followed by relapse in every patient, and brentuximab vedotin exposure varied. Per germline, CDR1 SGHRS and CDR2 YFSETQ. The CDR3 length is 15 residues. J was trimmed by 5 bases and V by 4 bases; bases with no gene match: 10. This clonotype was obtained from a human donor with classical Hodgkin lymphoma. The sequencing here drew on peripheral blood mononuclear cells (PBMCs), taken before the fourth cycle of nivolumab. The chain links TRBV5-1 to TRBJ2-5; 8 bases agree with TRBD2. CDR3 in DNA: TGCGCCAGCAGCAACGATCGTCGGGGGGGCGAGACCCAGTACTTC. Translation gives CASSNDRRGGETQYF. Full variable domain (remainder filled in from reference TRBV5-1 and TRBJ2-5): KAGVTQTPRYLIKTRGQQVTLSCSPISGHRSVSWYQQTPGQGLQFLFEYFSETQRNKGNFPGRFSGRQFSNSRSEMNVSTLELGDSALYLCASSNDRRGGETQYFGPGTRLLVL.